The next 16 T cell receptor beta chains were all read from a single sample in a study of T cell clusters in autoimmune cytopenias. About 37,500 genome equivalents of blood DNA were amplified for TRB. TRB rearrangements were amplified by touch-down multiplex PCR with mixed TRB-A/B primers. TCRdb reprocessed the multiplex PCR reads and stores each CDR3 protein as one record, lacking DNA. The repertoire table contains 7,000 or so distinct CDR3 sequences. These same records also appear under a second study, on T cell repertoires in aging, cancer and after chemotherapy.

The sequencing sample was made of peripheral blood. The receptor set was obtained from a human donor in good health.

The chain carries TRBV19 and TRBJ1-2; TCRdb picks TRBD1, but there is no DNA to check that call. CDR3 length equals 13 residues. The germline V gene encodes CDR1 LNHDA and CDR2 SQIVND (reference sequence). The CDR3 loop reads CASSPGKIYGYTF.

The V and J genes are TRBV12-3 or TRBV12-4 and TRBJ1-5; TCRdb's assignment of TRBD1 cannot be checked, as there is no DNA. This CDR3 has 15 amino acids. CDR3 sequence: CASSSRTGGGQPQHF.

This clonotype registers medium-sized (0.01 to 0.1%) by frequency. The rearrangement links TRBV29-1 to TRBJ1-1. Germline-derived CDR1 and CDR2 are SQVTM and ANQGSEA. The CDR3 length is 13 residues. CDR3 sequence: CSVWTVLNTEAFF.

This chain connects TRBV27 to TRBJ2-1; TCRdb picks TRBD2, but there is no DNA to check that call. The length of the CDR3 is 14 residues. The V gene's germline CDR1 is MNHEY and CDR2 SMNVEV (reference sequence). The CDR3 sequence is CASSSTLGYNEQFF.

In terms of frequency, this clonotype is medium-sized (0.01 to 0.1%). The V call is TRBV27, the J call TRBJ2-1; TCRdb's assignment of TRBD1 cannot be checked, as there is no DNA. Per germline, CDR1 MNHEY and CDR2 SMNVEV (reference sequence). The CDR3 runs to 14 residues. CDR3 sequence: CASSFAQGRNEQFF.

This clonotype ranks as medium-sized in terms of frequency. This chain joins TRBV27 and TRBJ2-1; the TCRdb call, TRBD1, lacks DNA for checking. The CDR3 contains 15 residues. The V gene's germline CDR1 is MNHEY and CDR2 SMNVEV (reference sequence). CDR3 region: CASRIDRGYNNEQFF.

This clonotype is labeled medium-sized (0.01 to 0.1%) based on frequency. CDR3 amino acids: CSVWGGSSYNEQFF. The genes are TRBV29-1 and TRBJ2-1. The CDR3 consists of 14 residues. Germline CDR1 is SQVTM and CDR2 is ANQGSEA.

The chain links TRBV4-2 to TRBJ2-7; the TRBD2 assignment by TCRdb is unverifiable without DNA. This CDR3 is built from 16 residues. Germline V gene lookup returns CDR1 LGHNA and CDR2 YNFKEQ. The CDR3: CASSQLLARPTYEQYF.

The V and J genes are TRBV5-5 and TRBJ2-2; TCRdb lists TRBD2, though no DNA is available to test this call. This CDR3 comprises 13 residues. CDR1 and CDR2 from the germline V gene are SGHKS and YYEKEE (reference sequence). This CDR3 reads CASSRGLTGELFF.

The chain carries TRBV12-3 or TRBV12-4 and TRBJ1-1. The CDR3 length is 15 residues. CDR3 region: CASSPSRGLNTEAFF.

This clonotype is identified as medium-sized from frequency. The CDR3: CASSPWAAQPPQETQYF. J is TRBJ2-5 and V is TRBV19; TCRdb calls TRBD1, which cannot be checked without DNA. The CDR3 sequence is 17 residues long. In germline, CDR1 is LNHDA, CDR2 SQIVND (reference sequence).

In terms of frequency, this clonotype is medium-sized. V and J are TRBV6-6 and TRBJ2-1; with no DNA, the TCRdb D assignment of TRBD2 cannot be verified. Looked up from germline, CDR1 is MNHNY and CDR2 is SVGAGI (reference sequence). The CDR3 spans 17 residues. CDR3: CASSYSPTSGIYNEQFF.

This chain connects TRBV10-3 to TRBJ2-7; TCRdb proposes TRBD1, but this gene call is untestable without DNA. The CDR3 runs 15 residues. From germline, CDR1 is ENHRY and CDR2 SYGVKD. The CDR3: CAIRGAGGKGREQYF.

Its frequency marks this clonotype as medium-sized (0.01 to 0.1%). V gene TRBV6-5 combines with J gene TRBJ2-3; TCRdb's assignment of TRBD2 cannot be checked, as there is no DNA. The germline CDR1 and CDR2 sequences are MNHEY and SVGAGI. The CDR3 contains 17 residues. The CDR3 loop reads CASRGTSGRGGTDTQYF.

The gene calls are TRBV15 and TRBJ2-7. CDR1 LNHNV and CDR2 YYDKDF come from the germline V gene (reference sequence). The CDR3 has 17 amino acids. The CDR3 is CATSSGDFGSGLYEQYF. The variable domain in full, with the rest retrieved from reference TRBV15 and TRBJ2-7, is DAMVIQNPRYQVTQFGKPVTLSCSQTLNHNVMYWYQQKSSQAPKLLFHYYDKDFNNEADTPDNFQSRRPNTSFCFLDIRSPGLGDTAMYLCATSSGDFGSGLYEQYFGPGTRLTVT.

The chain joins TRBV11-2 to TRBJ1-1. The CDR3 length is 13 residues. Germline V CDR1 and CDR2: SGHAT, FQNNGV. The CDR3 reads CASSLGFDTEAFF.